The present TCR beta chain was sequenced within a study of blood T cell repertoires in COVID-19. Some clones are missing from TCRdb's copy, which holds only in-frame ones; the method was immunoSEQ multiplex PCR. This sample has approximately 240,000 clones, with 70% to 90% found just once. This clone has only one observation. Germline-derived CDR1 and CDR2 are GTSNPN and SVGIG (reference sequence). Trimming cost V 2 bases and J 8 bases, with 15 bases left between them. CDR3 length: 13 amino acids. The TCR was taken from a woman aged 40 to 50 who had recovered from COVID-19. This chain uses TRBV30 with TRBJ1-2; D call uncertain. The sequenced material came from peripheral blood. DNA for the CDR3: TGTGCCTGGAGTCAATCGGGTTTTGCGGGCTACACCTTC. This codes for CAWSQSGFAGYTF.